The 15 T cell receptor beta chains given below trace back to one sample, sequenced in a study of T cell responses to AZD1222 COVID-19 vaccine. Libraries were prepared by immunoSEQ multiplex PCR; TCRdb keeps only in-frame clonotypes and omits some of them. The sample has more than 150,000 clones; 85% to 95% are singletons. Here the sequenced sample was peripheral blood, taken on day 0 of AZD1222 vaccination. The receptors shown here come from an adult in good health.

V is TRBV2 and J is TRBJ1-4; unclear D gene. The CDR3 runs 12 residues. Germline values: CDR1 SNHLY, CDR2 FYNNEI. In DNA, the CDR3 is TGTGAGACTCGGGCTTTTAATGAAAAACTGTTTTTT. This gives the protein CETRAFNEKLFF.

CDR3 nucleotide sequence: TGTGCCTGCAGACAGGGGCCCCTTGAAGCTTTCTTT. It specifies CACRQGPLEAFF. The chain carries TRBV30 and TRBJ1-1, with TRBD1 identical over 8 bases. The CDR3 contains 12 residues. Germline trimming cut 6 bases from V and 7 bases from J; bases unmatched to any gene: 7. Germline V gene sequence: CDR1 GTSNPN, CDR2 SVGIG (reference sequence).

The gene calls are TRBV9 and TRBJ1-6; 8 bases line up with TRBD1. The CDR3 is made up of 15 amino acids. Germline CDR1 and CDR2: SGDLS and YYNGEE. V trimming: 4 bases; J trimming: 7 bases; junction bases outside the gene matches: 7. CDR3 amino acids: CASSIQGQANSPLHF. The DNA of the CDR3 is TGTGCCAGCAGCATCCAGGGACAGGCGAATTCACCCCTCCACTTT.

The rearrangement uses TRBV3-1 (or the pseudogene TRBV3-2) and TRBJ2-7; D is undetermined. Germline V CDR1 and CDR2: LGHDT, YNNKEL (reference sequence). The CDR3 loop spans 14 amino acids. The V end was cut by 0 bases, the J end by 7 bases, with 13 bases between. For the CDR3, the DNA is TGTGCCAGCAGCCAAGAACCCCTGCTACGGGAGCAGTACTTC. Amino acids: CASSQEPLLREQYF.

This clone occurred once. This chain joins TRBV12-3 or TRBV12-4 and TRBJ2-3; D may be TRBD1 (5 bases). V was shortened by 10 bases and J by 0 bases, with 11 bases between the two germline ends. The CDR3 runs 13 residues. This chain's CDR3 is CATGQHSTDTQYF. The DNA of the CDR3 is TGTGCCACTGGACAACACAGCACAGATACGCAGTATTTT.

This chain uses TRBV3-1 (or the pseudogene TRBV3-2) with TRBJ2-1; perhaps TRBD2 as D (6 bases). The length of the CDR3 is 19 residues. V shed 1 base and J shed 0 bases, with 19 bases lying between them. Germline values: CDR1 LGHDT, CDR2 YNNKEL (reference sequence). The CDR3 loop reads CASSQGILRRDNSYNEQFF. The CDR3 bases are TGTGCCAGCAGCCAAGGGATCCTCCGGCGGGATAACTCCTACAATGAGCAGTTCTTC.

The chain couples TRBV10-2 to TRBJ2-3; TRBD1 aligns across 8 bases. Germline V gene sequence: CDR1 WSHSY, CDR2 SAAADI. Trimming removed 6 bases from V and 0 bases from J; junction bases left unmatched: 8. The CDR3 has 16 residues. The CDR3: CASSEERTGSTDTQYF. In DNA form, the CDR3 reads TGCGCCAGCAGCGAGGAGAGGACAGGGAGCACAGATACGCAGTATTTT.

The rearrangement uses TRBV6-5 and TRBJ2-7; 8 nucleotides agree with TRBD1. There are 15 residues in the CDR3. Germline V lookup: CDR1 MNHEY, CDR2 SVGAGI. The junction had 9 bases not matched to a gene; V was cut back by 5 bases and J by 3 bases. The DNA of the CDR3 is TGTGCCAGCAGTCCCGGGACAGGTGGATTCTACGAGCAGTACGTC. This sequence encodes CASSPGTGGFYEQYV.

J is TRBJ1-2 and V is TRBV27; 8 nucleotides match TRBD1. The V gene end was trimmed by 6 bases and the J gene end by 3 bases; junction bases not matched to a gene: 12. The germline V gene encodes CDR1 MNHEY and CDR2 SMNVEV (reference sequence). The CDR3 runs to 16 residues. CDR3: CASSRRVGGQDYGYTF. CDR3 DNA: TGTGCCAGCAGCCGCCGGGTAGGGGGACAGGACTATGGCTACACCTTC.

The V gene is TRBV10-3, the J gene TRBJ1-2, with D perhaps TRBD1 (6 bases). Trimming removed 11 bases from V and 5 bases from J, with 15 bases in between. The CDR3 has 12 residues. Looked up from germline, CDR1 is ENHRY and CDR2 is SYGVKD. CDR3 residues: CASQNRAYGYTF. DNA of the CDR3: TGTGCCTCGCAGAACAGGGCGTATGGCTACACCTTC.

Regarding this clone: Additional DNA sequences in this sample encode the identical CDR3. The rearrangement uses TRBV19 and TRBJ2-5, with D hard to call. V lost 5 bases and J 0 bases, leaving 7 bases between the germline ends. This CDR3 has 13 residues. Germline V gene data show CDR1 as LNHDA and CDR2 as SQIVND (reference sequence). CDR3 sequence: CASSSRNQETQYF. The CDR3 DNA is TGTGCCAGTAGTTCAAGGAACCAAGAGACCCAGTACTTC.

This chain uses TRBV6-5 with TRBJ1-3, with a weak D call TRBD1 (6 bases). The CDR3 loop spans 14 amino acids. Germline lookup yields CDR1 MNHEY and CDR2 SVGAGI. V lost 7 bases and J lost 0, with 10 bases in between. CDR3 protein: CASTRDISGNTIYF. The CDR3 DNA follows: TGTGCCAGCACGCGGGACATCTCTGGAAACACCATATATTTT.

This rearrangement joins TRBV18 to TRBJ1-5; 7 bases match TRBD1. CDR1 KGHSH and CDR2 LQKENI come from the germline V gene. The V and J ends lost 1 base and 0 bases, in that order; junction bases with no gene match: 6. The CDR3 contains 17 residues. Written as DNA, the CDR3 is TGTGCCAGCTCACCACTGGCCGGGACAGATAGCAATCAGCCCCAGCATTTT. Protein product: CASSPLAGTDSNQPQHF.

The chain employs TRBV24-1 and TRBJ2-2; 7 bases are a match to TRBD1. Per germline, CDR1 KGHDR and CDR2 SFDVKD. V shed 3 bases and J 7 bases; nucleotides not matched to a gene: 7. The CDR3 contains 15 residues. CDR3 sequence (DNA): TGTGCCACCAGTGATCCAAACAGGGGCGGCGGGGAGCTGTTTTTT. Amino acid sequence: CATSDPNRGGGELFF.

The CDR3: CASSPGRLQLNYGYTF. The CDR3 DNA is TGTGCCAGCAGCCCCGGTCGATTACAGCTTAACTATGGCTACACCTTC. J is TRBJ1-2 and V is TRBV28; D call uncertain. The V gene lost 6 bases and the J gene lost 1 base, with 18 bases spanning the gap. The germline CDR1 and CDR2 sequences are MDHEN and SYDVKM. This CDR3 contains 16 residues.